This TCR beta chain was identified in a study of T cell responses to AZD1222 COVID-19 vaccine. Findings of the study overall: Females made up more of the donors, who were largely white British, and clonal diversity may have come out too low. Of spike-specific TCRs, nearly half reportedly target regions left unmutated in variants. Distributed over spike, vaccine-associated CD4 TCRs predominated at 160-218 and 743-854.

V shed 3 bases and J shed 3 bases, with 10 bases lying between them. Germline CDR1 reads LNHDA; CDR2 reads SQIVND (reference sequence). The CDR3 covers 14 residues. The table came from immunoSEQ multiplex PCR; TCRdb's copy has only in-frame clones and leaves some out. The sample shows tens of thousands of clones, 83% of them seen only once. As regards this clone: The antigen is undetermined.

The sequence derives from an adult who received the AZD1222 COVID-19 vaccine. This chain joins TRBV19 and TRBJ2-3; D remains unclear. The material sequenced was peripheral blood, taken 28 days after the second AZD1222 dose. The CDR3 reads CASSISPATDTQYF. The DNA for the CDR3 is TGTGCCAGTAGTATCAGCCCTGCAACAGATACGCAGTATTTT.